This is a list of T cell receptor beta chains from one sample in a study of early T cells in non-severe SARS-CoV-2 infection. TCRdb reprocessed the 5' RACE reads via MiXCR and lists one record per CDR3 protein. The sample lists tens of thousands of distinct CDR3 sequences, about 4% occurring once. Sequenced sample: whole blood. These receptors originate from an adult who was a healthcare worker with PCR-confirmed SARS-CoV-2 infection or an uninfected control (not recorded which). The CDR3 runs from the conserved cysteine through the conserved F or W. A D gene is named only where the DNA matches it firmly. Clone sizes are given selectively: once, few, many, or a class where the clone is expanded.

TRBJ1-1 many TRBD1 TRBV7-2 TGTGCCAGCAGCTTAGACGGAGGGGACAGGATGGCTTTCTTT CASSLDGGDRMAFF
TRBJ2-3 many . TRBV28 TGTGCCAGCAGTTTCCCTGAAACGAAAGATACGCAGTATTTT CASSFPETKDTQYF
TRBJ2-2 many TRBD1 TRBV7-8 TGTGCCAGCAGCCCCCGGACAGGGGGGATGAACACCGGGGAGCTGTTTTTT CASSPRTGGMNTGELFF
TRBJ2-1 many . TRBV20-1 TGCAGTGCTAGAGACTACAGCTCCTACAATGAGCAGTTCTTC CSARDYSSYNEQFF
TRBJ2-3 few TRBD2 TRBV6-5 TGTGCCAGCAGGCCCCTACCGGGAGGGTACACAGATACGCAGTATTTT CASRPLPGGYTDTQYF
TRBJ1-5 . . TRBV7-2 TGTGCCAGCAGCTTAGGGGGACGACATCAGCCCCAGCATTTT CASSLGGRHQPQHF
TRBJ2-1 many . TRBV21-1 TGTGCCAGCAGACCACCGCGGGGCCTACTAGCGGGAGAAGAAAGCAATGAGCAGTTCTTC CASRPPRGLLAGEESNEQFF
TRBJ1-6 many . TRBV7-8 TGTGCCAGCAGCTTAGAAGGCGGCGGTTCACCCCTCCACTTT CASSLEGGGSPLHF
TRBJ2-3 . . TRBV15 TGTGCCACCAGCACGTCAATTCAGGGGACAGATACGCAGTATTTT CATSTSIQGTDTQYF
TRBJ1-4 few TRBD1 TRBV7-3 TGTGCCAGCAGCCCGACAGGGGGAACTAATGAAAAACTGTTTTTT CASSPTGGTNEKLFF
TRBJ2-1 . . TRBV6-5 TGTGCCAGCAGGGGGGCTGGGCGTTTCAATGAGCAGTTCTTC CASRGAGRFNEQFF
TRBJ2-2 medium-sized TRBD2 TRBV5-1 TGCGCCAGCAGCCCGAGCGGGACCGTCGGCACCGGGGAGCTGTTTTTT CASSPSGTVGTGELFF
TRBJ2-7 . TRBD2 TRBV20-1 TGCAGTGCGGAAACCGGGACTAGGGGCTACGAGCAGTACTTC CSAETGTRGYEQYF
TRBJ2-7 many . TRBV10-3 TGTGCCACCACACAGGGAAACGAGCAGTACTTC CATTQGNEQYF
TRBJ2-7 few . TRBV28 TGTGCCAGCAGTGGGACAAGCACCTACGAGCAGTACTTC CASSGTSTYEQYF
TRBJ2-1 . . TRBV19 TGTGCCAGTAGTATACTAGCCGGATTAGAGGGTGAGCAGTTCTTC CASSILAGLEGEQFF
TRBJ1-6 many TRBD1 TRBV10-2 TGCGCCAGCAGTGAGTCCCAGGGGGCGGCGTATTCACCCCTCCACTTT CASSESQGAAYSPLHF
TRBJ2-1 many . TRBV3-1 TGTGCCAGCAGCCAATTCCCGGGACACGTGAATGAGCAGTTCTTC CASSQFPGHVNEQFF
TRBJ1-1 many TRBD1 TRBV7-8 TGTGCCAGCAGCCCGCAACAGGGGGCGTCCACCGCTTTCTTT CASSPQQGASTAFF
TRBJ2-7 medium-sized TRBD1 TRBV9 TGTGCCAGCAGTAAGGGGGCGGGTCCCTCCTACGAGCAGTACTTC CASSKGAGPSYEQYF
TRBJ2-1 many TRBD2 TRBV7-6 TGTGCCAGCAGCCCGCGAAGGTCTAGCGGGCTGGATGAGCAGTTCTTC CASSPRRSSGLDEQFF
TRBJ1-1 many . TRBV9 TGTGCCAGCAGCGCCATTAACCCCTTAATGGCTTTCTTT CASSAINPLMAFF